This entry lists 13 T cell receptor beta chains sequenced from one sample in a study of T cell clones after liver transplantation. Assay: immunoSEQ multiplex PCR; the TCRdb copy retains only in-frame clones and omits some. The sample contains 6,000 to 9,000 clones, 75% to 85% of which appear only once. The material sequenced was CD8+ T cells from blood, taken before liver transplant. The receptors here all came from a human donor who received a liver transplant.

The chain carries TRBV4-1 and TRBJ1-1; D remains unclear. CDR1 and CDR2 from the germline V gene are MGHRA and YSYEKL. V was cut by 1 base and J by 3 bases, with 6 bases left in between. The CDR3 is made up of 13 amino acids. This CDR3 is CASSQVEDTEAFF. CDR3 bases: TGCGCCAGCAGCCAAGTGGAGGACACTGAAGCTTTCTTT.

This clone was seen once. The V and J genes are TRBV4-1 and TRBJ2-7; perhaps TRBD1 as D (5 bases). CDR3 length equals 14 residues. The germline V and J ends were trimmed by 3 bases and 7 bases, with 16 bases remaining between them. CDR1 and CDR2 (germline): MGHRA, YSYEKL. Here the CDR3 reads CASSHDDRTGEQYF. In DNA, the CDR3 is TGCGCCAGCAGCCATGATGACAGAACAGGTGAGCAGTACTTC.

V usage is TRBV10-3 and J usage is TRBJ2-4; D is possibly TRBD2 (5 bases). Germline CDR1 and CDR2: ENHRY and SYGVKD. The CDR3 extends over 16 amino acids. V lost 2 bases and J 1 base, leaving 12 bases between the germline ends. The DNA of the CDR3 is TGTGCCATCAGTGAGCTTATGGAGGAGGCCAAAAACATTCAGTACTTC. This encodes CAISELMEEAKNIQYF.

V is TRBV6-6 and J is TRBJ2-7, with TRBD1 matching 9 bases. From germline, CDR1 is MNHNY and CDR2 SVGAGI (reference sequence). The ends lost 1 base at V and 5 bases at J; junction bases unmatched: 6. The CDR3 has 15 amino acids. CDR3 residues: CASSYLQGARDEQYF. As DNA, the CDR3 is TGTGCCAGCAGTTACTTACAGGGGGCGAGGGACGAGCAGTACTTC.

The CDR3 region is CASSRLAGGQETQYF. As DNA, the CDR3 is TGTGCCAGCAGCCGGCTAGCGGGGGGCCAAGAGACCCAGTACTTC. The J gene is TRBJ2-5, the V gene TRBV7-9; 11 bases agree with TRBD2. The CDR3 consists of 15 residues. Germline V gene data show CDR1 as SEHNR and CDR2 as FQNEAQ (reference sequence). J was trimmed by 1 base and V by 5 bases; bases with no gene match: 3.

The chain couples TRBV9 to TRBJ1-6; possibly TRBD1 for D (5 bases). Trimming shortened V by 7 bases and J by 3 bases, and 14 bases separated the two germline ends. CDR3 length equals 15 residues. Germline V gene lookup returns CDR1 SGDLS and CDR2 YYNGEE. DNA of the CDR3: TGTGCCAGCGGAAAAGACAGTGGCTATAATTCACCCCTCCACTTT. Its protein product is CASGKDSGYNSPLHF.

The chain couples TRBV6-6 to TRBJ2-5, with D uncertain. The CDR3 consists of 12 residues. Germline V gene lookup returns CDR1 MNHNY and CDR2 SVGAGI (reference sequence). V gave up 8 bases and J gave up 5 bases, with 12 bases separating them. The DNA of the CDR3 is TGTGCCAGCTCCCTAGATCCCGAGACCCAGTACTTC. This translates into CASSLDPETQYF.

The chain joins TRBV19 to TRBJ2-7; D possibly corresponds to TRBD1 (5 bases). Trimming removed 5 bases from V and 1 base from J, with 9 bases in between. Germline CDR1 reads LNHDA; CDR2 reads SQIVND (reference sequence). There are 13 residues in the CDR3. CDR3 in DNA: TGTGCCAGTAGTCCTGCAGGGTCCTACGAGCAGTACTTC. This codes for CASSPAGSYEQYF.

This chain connects TRBV6-5 to TRBJ2-2; 7 bases match TRBD1. The CDR3 has 14 amino acids. Trimming took 7 bases from V and 0 from J; bases not matched to a gene: 2. The V gene's germline CDR1 is MNHEY and CDR2 SVGAGI. Here the CDR3 DNA reads TGTGCCAGCAAGGACAGGCCGAACACCGGGGAGCTGTTTTTT. This sequence encodes CASKDRPNTGELFF.

This clone was detected once. The V gene is TRBV29-1, the J gene TRBJ1-2, with D maybe TRBD1 (5 bases). CDR3 size: 12 residues. V lost 7 bases to trimming and J lost 0 bases, with 9 bases between them. The V gene's germline CDR1 is SQVTM and CDR2 ANQGSEA. CDR3 loop: CSADIPNYGYTF. The CDR3 nucleotides read TGCAGCGCGGACATACCTAACTATGGCTACACCTTC.

CDR3 protein: CASSTLAGGSSGANVLTF. The CDR3 DNA sequence: TGTGCCAGCAGTACACTAGCGGGGGGGAGCTCTGGGGCCAACGTCCTGACTTTC. The chain recombines TRBV27 with TRBJ2-6; 13 positions agree with TRBD2. Germline CDR1 and CDR2: MNHEY and SMNVEV (reference sequence). CDR3 length: 18 amino acids. The trim removed 5 bases at V and 0 bases at J, leaving 4 bases unmatched.

This clone showed up just a few times. The V and J genes are TRBV13 and TRBJ2-2, with a tentative D call TRBD2 (5 bases). Trimming pared 6 bases from V and 2 bases from J, leaving 10 bases between. This CDR3 has 14 amino acids. Germline V CDR1 and CDR2: PRHDT, FYEKMQ (reference sequence). The CDR3, as DNA: TGTGCCAGCAGTGAGGGAATTAACACCGGGGAGCTGTTTTTT. Its translation: CASSEGINTGELFF.

This clone was picked up a small number of times. The CDR3 sequence is CASGGGWAGDYGYTF. The CDR3 DNA sequence: TGTGCCAGCGGGGGGGGCTGGGCAGGCGACTATGGCTACACCTTC. J is TRBJ1-2 and V is TRBV2; TRBD1 might be the D (6 bases). Germline CDR1 and CDR2: SNHLY and FYNNEI. The CDR3 contains 15 residues. Trimming cost V 8 bases and J 3 bases, with 19 bases left between them.